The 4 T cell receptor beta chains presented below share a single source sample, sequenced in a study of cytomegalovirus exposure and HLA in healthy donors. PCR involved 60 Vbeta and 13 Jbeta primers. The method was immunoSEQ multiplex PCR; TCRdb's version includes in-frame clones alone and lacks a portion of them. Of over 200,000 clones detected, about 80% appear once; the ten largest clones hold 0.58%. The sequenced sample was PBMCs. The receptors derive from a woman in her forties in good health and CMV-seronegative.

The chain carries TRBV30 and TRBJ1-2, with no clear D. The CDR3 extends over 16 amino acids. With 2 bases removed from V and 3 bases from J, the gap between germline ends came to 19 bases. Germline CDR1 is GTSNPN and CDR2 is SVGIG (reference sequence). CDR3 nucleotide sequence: TGTGCCTGGAGTTTAGGCCAGGTTTTAGTGGACTATGGCTACACCTTC. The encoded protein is CAWSLGQVLVDYGYTF. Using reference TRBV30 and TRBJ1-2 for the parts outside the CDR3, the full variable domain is SQTIHQWPATLVQPVGSPLSLECTVEGTSNPNLYWYRQAAGRGLQLLFYSVGIGQISSEVPQNLSASRPQDRQFILSSKKLLLSDSGFYLCAWSLGQVLVDYGYTFGSGTRLTVV.

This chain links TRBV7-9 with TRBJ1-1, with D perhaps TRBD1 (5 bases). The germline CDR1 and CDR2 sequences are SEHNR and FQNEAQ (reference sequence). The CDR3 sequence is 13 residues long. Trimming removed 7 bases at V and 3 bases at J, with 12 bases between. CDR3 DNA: TGTGCCAGCAATTTTGGGGGGTACACTGAAGCTTTCTTT. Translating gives CASNFGGYTEAFF.

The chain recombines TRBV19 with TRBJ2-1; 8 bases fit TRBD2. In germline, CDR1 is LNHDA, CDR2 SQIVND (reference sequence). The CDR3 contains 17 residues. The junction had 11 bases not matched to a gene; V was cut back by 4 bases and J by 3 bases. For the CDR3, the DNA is TGTGCCAGTAGTAAAGAAGCGGGGGCCTCCTTCTACAATGAGCAGTTCTTC. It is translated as CASSKEAGASFYNEQFF.

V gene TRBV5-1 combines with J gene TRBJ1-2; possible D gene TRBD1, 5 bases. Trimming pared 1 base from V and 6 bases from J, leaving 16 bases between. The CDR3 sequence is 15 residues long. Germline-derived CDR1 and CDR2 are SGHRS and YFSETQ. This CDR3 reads CASSLKETQGDGYTF. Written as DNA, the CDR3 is TGCGCCAGCAGCTTGAAGGAAACCCAAGGGGATGGCTACACCTTC.